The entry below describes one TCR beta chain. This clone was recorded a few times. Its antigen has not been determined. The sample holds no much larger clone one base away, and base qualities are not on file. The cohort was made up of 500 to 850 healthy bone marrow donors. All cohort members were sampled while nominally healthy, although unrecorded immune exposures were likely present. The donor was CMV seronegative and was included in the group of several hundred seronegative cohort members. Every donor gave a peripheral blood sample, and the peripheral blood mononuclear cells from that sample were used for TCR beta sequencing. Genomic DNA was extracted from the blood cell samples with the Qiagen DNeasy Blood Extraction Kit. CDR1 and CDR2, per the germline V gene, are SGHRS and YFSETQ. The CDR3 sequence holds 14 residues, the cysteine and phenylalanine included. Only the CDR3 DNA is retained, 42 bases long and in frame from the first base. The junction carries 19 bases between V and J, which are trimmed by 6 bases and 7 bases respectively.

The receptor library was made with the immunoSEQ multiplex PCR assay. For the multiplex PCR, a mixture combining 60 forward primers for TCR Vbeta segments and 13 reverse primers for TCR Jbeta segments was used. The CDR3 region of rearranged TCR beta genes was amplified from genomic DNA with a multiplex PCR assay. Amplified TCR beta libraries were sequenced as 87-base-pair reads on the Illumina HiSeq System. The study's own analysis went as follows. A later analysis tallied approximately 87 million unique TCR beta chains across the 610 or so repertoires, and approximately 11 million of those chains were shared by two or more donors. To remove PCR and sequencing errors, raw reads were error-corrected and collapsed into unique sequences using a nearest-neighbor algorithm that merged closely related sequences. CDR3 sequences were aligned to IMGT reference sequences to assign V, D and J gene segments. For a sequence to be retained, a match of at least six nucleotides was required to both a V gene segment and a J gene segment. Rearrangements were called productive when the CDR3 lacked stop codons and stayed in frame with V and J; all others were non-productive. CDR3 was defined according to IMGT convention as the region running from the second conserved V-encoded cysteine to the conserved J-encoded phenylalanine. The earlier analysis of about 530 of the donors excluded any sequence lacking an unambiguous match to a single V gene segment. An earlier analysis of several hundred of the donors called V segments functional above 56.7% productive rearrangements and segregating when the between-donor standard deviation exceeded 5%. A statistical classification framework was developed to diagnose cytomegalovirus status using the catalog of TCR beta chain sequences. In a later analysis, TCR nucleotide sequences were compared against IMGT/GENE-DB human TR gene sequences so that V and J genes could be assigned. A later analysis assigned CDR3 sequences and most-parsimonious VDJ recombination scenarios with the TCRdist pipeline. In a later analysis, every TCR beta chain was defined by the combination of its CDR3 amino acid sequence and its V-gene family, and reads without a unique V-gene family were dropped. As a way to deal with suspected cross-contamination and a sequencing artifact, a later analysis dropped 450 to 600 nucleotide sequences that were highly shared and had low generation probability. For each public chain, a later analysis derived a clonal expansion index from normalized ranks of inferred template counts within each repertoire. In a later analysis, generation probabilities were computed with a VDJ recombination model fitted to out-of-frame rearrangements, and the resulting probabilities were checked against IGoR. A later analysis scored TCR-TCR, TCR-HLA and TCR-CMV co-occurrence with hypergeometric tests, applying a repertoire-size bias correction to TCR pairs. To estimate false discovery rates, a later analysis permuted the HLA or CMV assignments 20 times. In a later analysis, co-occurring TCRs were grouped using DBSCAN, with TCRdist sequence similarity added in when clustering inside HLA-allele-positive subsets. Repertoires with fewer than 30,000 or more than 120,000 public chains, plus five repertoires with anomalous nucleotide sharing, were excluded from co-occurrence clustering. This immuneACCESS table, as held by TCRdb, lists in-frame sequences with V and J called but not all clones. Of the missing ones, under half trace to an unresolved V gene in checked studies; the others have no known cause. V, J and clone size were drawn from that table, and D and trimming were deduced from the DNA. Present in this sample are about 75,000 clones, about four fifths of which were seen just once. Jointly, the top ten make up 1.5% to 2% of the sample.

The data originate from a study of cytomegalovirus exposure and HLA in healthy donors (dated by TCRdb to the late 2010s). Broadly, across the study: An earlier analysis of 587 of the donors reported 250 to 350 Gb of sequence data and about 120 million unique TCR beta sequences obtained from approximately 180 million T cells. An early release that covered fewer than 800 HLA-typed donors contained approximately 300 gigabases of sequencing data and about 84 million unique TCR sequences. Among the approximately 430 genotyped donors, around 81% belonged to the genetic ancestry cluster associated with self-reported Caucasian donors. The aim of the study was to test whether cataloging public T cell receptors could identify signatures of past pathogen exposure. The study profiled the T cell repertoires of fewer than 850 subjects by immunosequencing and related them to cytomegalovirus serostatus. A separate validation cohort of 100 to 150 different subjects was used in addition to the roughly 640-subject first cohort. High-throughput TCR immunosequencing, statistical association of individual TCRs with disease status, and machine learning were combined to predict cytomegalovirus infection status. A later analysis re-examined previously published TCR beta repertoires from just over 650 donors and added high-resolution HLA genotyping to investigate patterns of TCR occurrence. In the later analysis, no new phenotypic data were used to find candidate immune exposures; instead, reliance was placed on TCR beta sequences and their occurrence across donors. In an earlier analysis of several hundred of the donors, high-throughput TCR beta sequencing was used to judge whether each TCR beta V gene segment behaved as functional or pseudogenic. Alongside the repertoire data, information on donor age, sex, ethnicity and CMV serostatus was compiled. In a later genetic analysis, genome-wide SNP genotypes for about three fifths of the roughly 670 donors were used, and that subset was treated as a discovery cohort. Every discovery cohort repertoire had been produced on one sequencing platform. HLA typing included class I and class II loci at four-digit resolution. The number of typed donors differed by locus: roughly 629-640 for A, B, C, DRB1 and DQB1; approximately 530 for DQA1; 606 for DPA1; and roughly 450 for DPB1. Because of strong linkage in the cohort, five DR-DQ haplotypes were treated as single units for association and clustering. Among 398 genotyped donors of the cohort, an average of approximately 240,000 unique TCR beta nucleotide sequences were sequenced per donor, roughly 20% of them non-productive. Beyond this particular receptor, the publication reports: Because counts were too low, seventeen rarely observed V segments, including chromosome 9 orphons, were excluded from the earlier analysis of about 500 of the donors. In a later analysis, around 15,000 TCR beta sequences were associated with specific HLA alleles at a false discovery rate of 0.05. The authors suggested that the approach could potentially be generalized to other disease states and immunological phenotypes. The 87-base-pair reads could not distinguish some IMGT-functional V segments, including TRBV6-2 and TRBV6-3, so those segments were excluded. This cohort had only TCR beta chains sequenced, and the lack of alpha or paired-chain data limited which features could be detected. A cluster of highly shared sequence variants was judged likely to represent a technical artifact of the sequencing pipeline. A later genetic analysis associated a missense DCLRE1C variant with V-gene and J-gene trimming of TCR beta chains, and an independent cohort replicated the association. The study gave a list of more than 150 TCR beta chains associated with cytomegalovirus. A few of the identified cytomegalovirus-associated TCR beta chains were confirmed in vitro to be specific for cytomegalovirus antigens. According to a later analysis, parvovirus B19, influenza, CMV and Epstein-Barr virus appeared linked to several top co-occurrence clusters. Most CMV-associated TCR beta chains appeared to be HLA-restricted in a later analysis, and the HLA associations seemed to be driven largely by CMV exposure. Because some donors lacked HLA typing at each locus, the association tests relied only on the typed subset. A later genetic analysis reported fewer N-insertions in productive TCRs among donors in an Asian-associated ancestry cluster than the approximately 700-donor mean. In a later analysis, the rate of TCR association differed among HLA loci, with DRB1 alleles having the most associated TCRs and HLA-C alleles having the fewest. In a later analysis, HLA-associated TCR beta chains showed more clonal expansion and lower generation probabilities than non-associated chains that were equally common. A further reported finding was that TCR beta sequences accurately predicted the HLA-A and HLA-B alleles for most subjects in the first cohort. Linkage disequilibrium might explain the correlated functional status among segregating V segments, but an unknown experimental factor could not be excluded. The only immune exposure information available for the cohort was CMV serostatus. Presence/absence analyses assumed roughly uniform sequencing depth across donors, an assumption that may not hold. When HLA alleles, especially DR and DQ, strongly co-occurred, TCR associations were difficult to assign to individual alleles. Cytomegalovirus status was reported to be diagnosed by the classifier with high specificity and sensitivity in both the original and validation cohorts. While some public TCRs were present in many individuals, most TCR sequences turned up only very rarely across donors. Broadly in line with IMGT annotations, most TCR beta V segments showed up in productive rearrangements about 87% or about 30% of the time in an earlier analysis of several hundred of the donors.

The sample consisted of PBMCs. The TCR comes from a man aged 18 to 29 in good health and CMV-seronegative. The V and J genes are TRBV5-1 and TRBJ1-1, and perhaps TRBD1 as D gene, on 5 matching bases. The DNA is TGCGCCAGCACCCTATCACGTCCAGGGAATGAAGCTTTCTTT. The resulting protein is CASTLSRPGNEAFF.